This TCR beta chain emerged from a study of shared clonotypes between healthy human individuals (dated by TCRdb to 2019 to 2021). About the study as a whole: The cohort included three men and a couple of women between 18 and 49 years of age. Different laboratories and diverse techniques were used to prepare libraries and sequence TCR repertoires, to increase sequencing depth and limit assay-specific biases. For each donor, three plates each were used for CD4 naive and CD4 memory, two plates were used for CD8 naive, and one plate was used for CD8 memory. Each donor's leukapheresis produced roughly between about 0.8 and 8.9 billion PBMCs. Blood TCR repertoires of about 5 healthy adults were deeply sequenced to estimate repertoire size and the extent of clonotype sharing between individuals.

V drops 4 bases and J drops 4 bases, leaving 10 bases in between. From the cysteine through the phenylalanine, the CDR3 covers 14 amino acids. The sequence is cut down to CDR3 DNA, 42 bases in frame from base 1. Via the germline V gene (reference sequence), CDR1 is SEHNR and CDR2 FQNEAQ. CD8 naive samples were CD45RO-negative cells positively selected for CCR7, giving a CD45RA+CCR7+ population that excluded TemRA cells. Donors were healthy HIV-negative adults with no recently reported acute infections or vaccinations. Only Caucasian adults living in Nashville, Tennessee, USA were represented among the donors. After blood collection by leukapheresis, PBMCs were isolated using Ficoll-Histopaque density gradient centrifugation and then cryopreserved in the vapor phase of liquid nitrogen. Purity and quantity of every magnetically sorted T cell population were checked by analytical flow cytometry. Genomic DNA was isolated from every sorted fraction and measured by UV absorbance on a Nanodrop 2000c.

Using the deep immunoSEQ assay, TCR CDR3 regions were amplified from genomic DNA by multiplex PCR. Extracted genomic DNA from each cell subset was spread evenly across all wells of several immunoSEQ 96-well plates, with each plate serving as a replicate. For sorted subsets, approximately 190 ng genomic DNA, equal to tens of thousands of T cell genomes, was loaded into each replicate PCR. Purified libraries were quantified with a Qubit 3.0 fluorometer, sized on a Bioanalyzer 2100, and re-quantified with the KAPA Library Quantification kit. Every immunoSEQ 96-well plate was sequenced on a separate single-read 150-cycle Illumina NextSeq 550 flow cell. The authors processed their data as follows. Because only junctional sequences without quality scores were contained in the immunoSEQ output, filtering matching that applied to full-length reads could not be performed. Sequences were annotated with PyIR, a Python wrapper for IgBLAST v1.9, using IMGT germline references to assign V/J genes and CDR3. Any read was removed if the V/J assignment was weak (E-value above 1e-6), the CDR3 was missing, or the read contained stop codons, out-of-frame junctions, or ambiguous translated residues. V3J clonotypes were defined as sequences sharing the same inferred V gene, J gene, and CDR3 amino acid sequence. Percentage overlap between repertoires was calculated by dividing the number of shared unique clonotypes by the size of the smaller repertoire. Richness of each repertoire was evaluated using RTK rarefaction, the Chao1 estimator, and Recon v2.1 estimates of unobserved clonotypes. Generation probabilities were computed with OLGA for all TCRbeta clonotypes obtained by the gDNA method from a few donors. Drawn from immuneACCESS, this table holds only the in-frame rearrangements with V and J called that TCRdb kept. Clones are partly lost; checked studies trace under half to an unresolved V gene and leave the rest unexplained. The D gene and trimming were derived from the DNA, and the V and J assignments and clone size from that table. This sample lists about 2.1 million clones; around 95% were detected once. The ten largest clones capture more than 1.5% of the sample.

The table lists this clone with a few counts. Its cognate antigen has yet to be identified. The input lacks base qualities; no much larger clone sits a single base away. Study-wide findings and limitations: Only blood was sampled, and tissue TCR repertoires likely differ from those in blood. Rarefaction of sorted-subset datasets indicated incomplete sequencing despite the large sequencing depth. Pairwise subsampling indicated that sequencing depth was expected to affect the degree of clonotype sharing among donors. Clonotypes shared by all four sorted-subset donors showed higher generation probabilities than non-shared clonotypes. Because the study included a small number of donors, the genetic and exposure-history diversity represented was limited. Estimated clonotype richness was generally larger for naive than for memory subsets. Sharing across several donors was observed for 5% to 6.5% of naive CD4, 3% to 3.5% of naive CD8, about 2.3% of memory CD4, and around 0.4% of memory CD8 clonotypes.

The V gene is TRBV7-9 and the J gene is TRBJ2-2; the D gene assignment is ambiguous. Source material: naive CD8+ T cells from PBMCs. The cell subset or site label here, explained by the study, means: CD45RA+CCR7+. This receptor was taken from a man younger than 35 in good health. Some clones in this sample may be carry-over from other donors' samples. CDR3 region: CASSSPRVTGELFF. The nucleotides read TGTGCCAGCAGCTCCCCGCGAGTCACCGGGGAGCTGTTTTTT.